The 7 T cell receptor beta chains in this list originate from one sample, sequenced in a study of blood T cell repertoires in COVID-19. TCRdb keeps only in-frame clones here, not all; method: immunoSEQ multiplex PCR. The repertoire holds 470,000 or so clones, 70% to 90% seen once, with roughly 3.2% in the top ten. Input material: peripheral blood. The receptors here all came from a human donor in a cohort sampled during active COVID-19.

This chain links TRBV2 with TRBJ2-1; D is possibly TRBD2 (6 bases). CDR1 is SNHLY, CDR2 FYNNEI, per germline. The CDR3 sequence is 15 residues long. With 7 bases removed from V and 2 bases from J, the gap between germline ends came to 15 bases. The CDR3 DNA sequence: TGTGCCAGCAAGCGAAGGGAGGTCCCCTACAATGAGCAGTTCTTC. It translates to CASKRREVPYNEQFF. Full variable domain (missing parts from reference TRBV2 and TRBJ2-1): EPEVTQTPSHQVTQMGQEVILRCVPISNHLYFYWYRQILGQKVEFLVSFYNNEISEKSEIFDDQFSVERPDGSNFTLKIRSTKLEDSAMYFCASKRREVPYNEQFFGPGTRLTVL.

The chain recombines TRBV6-5 with TRBJ1-2, with TRBD1 as a possible D gene (6 bases). The CDR3 has 15 amino acids. Germline loops: CDR1 MNHEY, CDR2 SVGAGI. Trimming removed 10 bases from V and 8 bases from J, with 26 bases in between. The CDR3 nucleotides are TGTGCCACCCTGACCGACCAGGGGTTCTCTCACGGCTACACCTTC. It encodes CATLTDQGFSHGYTF.

The gene calls are TRBV7-2 and TRBJ1-6; 8 positions match TRBD1. J was trimmed by 6 bases and V by 5 bases; bases with no gene match: 6. The CDR3 contains 15 residues. Per the germline V gene, CDR1 is SGHTA and CDR2 is FQGNSA. The CDR3 is CASSPDRVLNSPLHF. The CDR3 coding sequence is TGTGCCAGCAGCCCGGACAGGGTCCTTAATTCACCCCTCCACTTT.

The chain recombines TRBV4-2 with TRBJ2-3; TRBD2 is a possible D gene (5 bases). The CDR3 is 17 residues long. Trimming shortened V by 0 bases and J by 3 bases, and 16 bases separated the two germline ends. Germline CDR1 reads LGHNA; CDR2 reads YNFKEQ. For the CDR3, the DNA is TGTGCCAGCAGCCAAGATCGGGATAGCTCAGTGACAGATACGCAGTATTTT. Translated, it gives CASSQDRDSSVTDTQYF.

This chain joins TRBV11-2 and TRBJ1-1; tentatively, D is TRBD1 (5 bases). There are 14 residues in the CDR3. The germline V gene encodes CDR1 SGHAT and CDR2 FQNNGV. The germline V and J ends were trimmed by 5 bases and 7 bases, with 17 bases remaining between them. The CDR3 sequence: CASSALSTGVEAFF. In DNA form, the CDR3 reads TGTGCCAGCAGCGCCCTTTCGACGGGGGTTGAAGCTTTCTTT.

J is TRBJ2-1 and V is TRBV4-3; D is possibly TRBD2 (7 bases). Trimming took off 0 bases at V and 6 bases at J, with 18 bases between the two ends. CDR3 length: 17 amino acids. CDR1 LGHNA and CDR2 YSLEER come from the germline V gene. The DNA for the CDR3 is TGCGCCAGCAGCCAAGATCTTGAGCGGGGAGGGGGCAATGAGCAGTTCTTC. The encoded protein is CASSQDLERGGGNEQFF.

The chain uses TRBV5-1 and TRBJ1-2; 10 bases agree with TRBD1. This CDR3 is built from 13 residues. Germline-derived CDR1 and CDR2 are SGHRS and YFSETQ. V lost 4 bases, J lost 11 bases, and 8 bases stayed unmatched. CDR3 in DNA: TGCGCCAGCAGCCCCGGGACAGGGGTGGGATACACCTTC. Translated: CASSPGTGVGYTF. The full variable domain, rest sourced from reference TRBV5-1 and TRBJ1-2, is KAGVTQTPRYLIKTRGQQVTLSCSPISGHRSVSWYQQTPGQGLQFLFEYFSETQRNKGNFPGRFSGRQFSNSRSEMNVSTLELGDSALYLCASSPGTGVGYTFGSGTRLTVV.